This T cell receptor (beta chain) originates from a study of blood T cell repertoires in COVID-19. Study as a whole: COVID-19 samples from acute and convalescent phases originated in the United States, Italy and Spain. PBMCs, B-cell-depleted T cells, or T cells were the source of the cDNA or gDNA that made up the material.

The J segment lost 6 bases and the V segment lost 0 bases, leaving 8 bases of the junction unmatched. The CDR3 contains 15 residues. CDR1 is SGHDT and CDR2 is YYEEEE in the germline V gene. In the authors' methods: Estimates of nucleated cell counts were drawn from the amplification of reference gene primers. Only in-frame clones appear in the TCRdb table, and some are missing; sequencing was by immunoSEQ multiplex PCR. The V and J calls and clone size come from that table; D and trimming were worked out from the DNA. The table has 75,000 to 100,000 clones, roughly 78% seen once. Input material: peripheral blood. This sequence originates from a middle-aged man with active or convalescent COVID-19. This rearrangement joins TRBV5-6 to TRBJ2-7; 8 bases agree with TRBD2. Written as DNA, the CDR3 is TGTGCCAGCAGCTTGGACCCGAGCGGGGGAGGCGAGCAGTACTTC. It encodes CASSLDPSGGGEQYF.